This T cell receptor beta chain was sequenced for a study of vaccination and CD4 T cells after COVID-19. At the Johns Hopkins FTIC core, DNA taken from cultured CD4+ T cells was sequenced by way of the Oncomine TCR Beta short-read assay. Each CDR3 protein is one row after TCRdb ran MiXCR on the PCR reads. This table has almost 20,000 distinct CDR3 sequences, around 50% appearing once. This sample's treatment: approximately 9-day PBMC culture with coronavirus spike peptide pools or control peptides (ViraFEST assay). Peptide pools at 8 to 10 ug/ml and IL-2 at around 10 IU/ml were added to cultures of 1.8 million or so PBMCs per well. With about ten days of culture completed, CD4+ T cells were isolated by negative selection. This clonotype was picked up a small number of times. Antigen specificity is unknown. This CDR3 contains 14 residues. V was shortened by 3 bases and J by 13 bases, with 19 bases between the two germline ends. Germline V CDR1 and CDR2: DFQATT, SNEGSKA (reference sequence).

The sequencing input was CD4+ T cells from blood, cultured in vitro. This TCR derives from a human donor who had recovered from COVID-19. The chain uses TRBV20-1 and TRBJ1-6; D is possibly TRBD1 (6 bases). Here the CDR3 reads CSARQGHRAGPLHF. The CDR3 region has the DNA TGCAGTGCTAGGCAGGGACATCGGGCGGGGCCCCTCCACTTT.